These 17 T cell receptor beta chains were all obtained from the same sample, sequenced in a study of cytomegalovirus exposure and HLA in healthy donors. PCR primers comprised 60 Vbeta and 13 Jbeta primers. Sequencing was performed with immunoSEQ multiplex PCR; in TCRdb, only in-frame clones are kept and a portion is missing. The table lists 160,000 or so clones, around 85% of them singletons. The sample comprised PBMCs. These receptors all come from a man in his forties in good health and CMV-seronegative.

J is TRBJ1-2 and V is TRBV4-1; TRBD1 agrees at 8 bases. Germline-derived CDR1 and CDR2 are MGHRA and YSYEKL. V was pared by 0 bases and J by 6 bases, with 6 bases of the junction left unmatched. The CDR3 is 15 amino acids. CDR3 nucleotide sequence: TGCGCCAGCAGCCAAGACGGGACAGGCTTAAATGGCTACACCTTC. This encodes CASSQDGTGLNGYTF.

This clone was seen only a few times. The chain recombines TRBV6-6 with TRBJ2-7; weak D call: TRBD2 (5 bases). V was pared by 7 bases and J by 7 bases, with 14 bases between. Germline CDR1 is MNHNY and CDR2 is SVGAGI (reference sequence). This CDR3 contains 12 residues. The CDR3 coding sequence is TGTGCCAGCAAACCTCGGGGAATTGAGCAGTACTTC. Its protein product is CASKPRGIEQYF.

The CDR3 loop reads CSADREGRNTQYF. CDR3 in DNA: TGCAGCGCTGACAGGGAGGGGAGAAATACGCAGTATTTT. The chain links TRBV29-1 to TRBJ2-3, with D perhaps matching TRBD1 or TRBD2 (7 bases each). From germline, CDR1 is SQVTM and CDR2 ANQGSEA. The length of the CDR3 is 13 residues. V was pared by 7 bases and J by 7 bases, with 18 bases between.

V and J are TRBV19 and TRBJ2-5, with a weak D call TRBD1 (6 bases). The germline CDR1 and CDR2 sequences are LNHDA and SQIVND (reference sequence). Deletions cut 4 bases from V and 5 bases from J, with 14 bases between. This CDR3 is built from 14 residues. The CDR3 sequence is CASSRQQGLETQYF. In DNA form, the CDR3 reads TGTGCCAGTAGTAGGCAGCAGGGGTTGGAGACCCAGTACTTC.

The chain is built from TRBV5-7 and TRBJ1-1, with 7 nucleotides matching TRBD1. TRBV5-7 qualifies as an ORF whose function is uncertain. J gave up 5 bases and V 4 bases, and 14 bases lay outside the gene matches. The CDR3 totals 16 residues. The DNA of the CDR3 is TGTGCCAGCAGCCGCCCTTTCCGGGACAGCGAGACTGAAGCTTTCTTT. It translates to CASSRPFRDSETEAFF.

This chain uses TRBV5-4 with TRBJ1-5; 7 bases align to TRBD1. From germline, CDR1 is SGHNT and CDR2 YYREEE (reference sequence). CDR3 size: 14 residues. The ends lost 4 bases at V and 7 bases at J; junction bases unmatched: 8. Here the CDR3 reads CASSQQGIDQPQHF. DNA of the CDR3: TGTGCCAGCAGCCAACAGGGGATTGACCAGCCCCAGCATTTT.

Only a few counts were recorded for this clone. The V gene is TRBV27, the J gene TRBJ1-4, with D possibly TRBD1 on 5 matching bases. The CDR3 runs to 15 residues. Between the trimmed V and J ends, which lost 4 bases and 5 bases, there was a span of 14 bases. Germline lookup yields CDR1 MNHEY and CDR2 SMNVEV (reference sequence). The CDR3 region has the DNA TGTGCCAGCAGTTATAGTAGCCGGGGGAATGAAAAACTGTTTTTT. It specifies CASSYSSRGNEKLFF.

This clone was seen a handful of times. The chain joins TRBV7-9 to TRBJ2-2; tentatively, D is TRBD2 (6 bases). This CDR3 has 14 amino acids. CDR1 and CDR2 from the germline V gene are SEHNR and FQNEAQ (reference sequence). Trimming shortened V by 2 bases and J by 4 bases, and 8 bases separated the two germline ends. The CDR3: CASSLNGGTGELFF. CDR3 sequence (DNA): TGTGCCAGCAGCTTAAACGGGGGCACCGGGGAGCTGTTTTTT.

V usage is TRBV29-1 and J usage is TRBJ2-7; TRBD1 matches 11 bases. Per germline, CDR1 SQVTM and CDR2 ANQGSEA. V gave up 4 bases and J gave up 6 bases; unmatched junction bases: 17. This CDR3 comprises 17 residues. CDR3 sequence reads: CSVARTGGQTQSGEQYF. The CDR3 nucleotides read TGCAGCGTTGCCCGGACAGGGGGCCAAACTCAATCTGGCGAGCAGTACTTC.

The chain carries TRBV7-9 and TRBJ2-3; TRBD2 agrees at 9 bases. This CDR3 region has 15 residues. Trimming removed 5 bases from V and 8 bases from J; junction bases left unmatched: 11. Germline V gene sequence: CDR1 SEHNR, CDR2 FQNEAQ (reference sequence). The CDR3 spells CASSRGGALRATQYF. CDR3 coding DNA: TGTGCCAGCAGCCGCGGGGGGGCCCTGCGGGCTACGCAGTATTTT.

The chain combines TRBV14 with TRBJ2-3, with TRBD2 identical over 7 bases. Trimming cost V 3 bases and J 0 bases; bases outside gene matches: 3. From germline, CDR1 is SGHDN and CDR2 FVKESK. This CDR3 has 15 residues. This chain's CDR3 is CASSHGGTSTDTQYF. As DNA, the CDR3 is TGTGCCAGCAGCCACGGGGGGACTAGCACAGATACGCAGTATTTT.

The J gene is TRBJ2-2, the V gene TRBV5-1; 9 bases match TRBD1. The CDR3 has 15 amino acids. V lost 1 base, J lost 7 bases, and 5 bases stayed unmatched. Per the germline V gene, CDR1 is SGHRS and CDR2 is YFSETQ. CDR3 DNA: TGCGCCAGCAGCTTGAAAGGACAGGGGTTCGGGGAGCTGTTTTTT. Its translation is CASSLKGQGFGELFF.

This clone is a singleton in its sample. The rearrangement links TRBV6-5 to TRBJ1-6; D ambiguous. The CDR3 spans 13 residues. Trimming cost V 10 bases and J 7 bases, with 14 bases left between them. Germline CDR1 and CDR2: MNHEY and SVGAGI. This chain's CDR3 is CATWEPPNSPLHF. The CDR3 DNA sequence: TGTGCCACCTGGGAGCCGCCCAATTCACCCCTCCACTTT.

In this sample, this clone turned up once. The chain combines TRBV27 with TRBJ1-3; TRBD1 aligns across 9 bases. CDR3 size: 14 residues. V lost 6 bases to trimming and J lost 4 bases; unmatched junction nucleotides: 4. Per germline, CDR1 MNHEY and CDR2 SMNVEV (reference sequence). CDR3 sequence reads: CASSRTGAGNTIYF. The CDR3 bases are TGTGCCAGCAGCAGGACAGGGGCAGGAAACACCATATATTTT.

The chain combines TRBV5-1 with TRBJ2-1; D is unclear. This CDR3 has 15 amino acids. Per the germline V gene, CDR1 is SGHRS and CDR2 is YFSETQ. V was trimmed by 0 bases and J by 9 bases, leaving 16 bases between them. For the CDR3, the DNA is TGCGCCAGCAGCTTGGTAGGCGAATGGCAGGCTGAGCAGTTCTTC. Translation: CASSLVGEWQAEQFF. The full variable domain, completed using reference TRBV5-1 and TRBJ2-1, is KAGVTQTPRYLIKTRGQQVTLSCSPISGHRSVSWYQQTPGQGLQFLFEYFSETQRNKGNFPGRFSGRQFSNSRSEMNVSTLELGDSALYLCASSLVGEWQAEQFFGPGTRLTVL.

This chain joins TRBV6-4 and TRBJ2-1; D possibly corresponds to TRBD2 (7 bases). CDR1 and CDR2 (germline): MRHNA, SNTAGT. The CDR3 loop spans 17 amino acids. Trimming took 4 bases from V and 0 from J, leaving 16 bases between them. CDR3 sequence (DNA): TGTGCCAGCAGTGCCCAAGGGGGGGGTAGCTCCTACAATGAGCAGTTCTTC. Protein sequence: CASSAQGGGSSYNEQFF.

The rearrangement uses TRBV7-9 and TRBJ1-1; D may be TRBD1 (6 bases). Trimming shortened V by 1 base and J by 5 bases, and 11 bases separated the two germline ends. The CDR3 is 14 amino acids. Germline V gives CDR1 SEHNR, CDR2 FQNEAQ (reference sequence). Here the CDR3 reads CASSLGGRGTEAFF. CDR3 DNA: TGTGCCAGCAGCTTAGGGGGGCGAGGGACTGAAGCTTTCTTT.